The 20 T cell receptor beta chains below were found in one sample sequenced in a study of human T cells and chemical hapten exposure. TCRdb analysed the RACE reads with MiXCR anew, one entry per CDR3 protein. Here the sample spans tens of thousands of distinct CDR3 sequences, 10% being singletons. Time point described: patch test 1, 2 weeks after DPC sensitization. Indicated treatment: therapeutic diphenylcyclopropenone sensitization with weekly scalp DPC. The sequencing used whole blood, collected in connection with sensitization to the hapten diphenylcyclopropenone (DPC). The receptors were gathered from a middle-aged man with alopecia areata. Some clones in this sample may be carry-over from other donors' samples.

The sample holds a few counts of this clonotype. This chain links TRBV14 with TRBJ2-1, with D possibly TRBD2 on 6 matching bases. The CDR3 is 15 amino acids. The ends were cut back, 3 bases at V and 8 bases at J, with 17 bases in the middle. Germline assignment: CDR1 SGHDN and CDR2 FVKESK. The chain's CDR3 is CASSQGRGASDEQFF. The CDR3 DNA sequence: TGTGCCAGCAGCCAGGGCCGCGGGGCATCCGATGAGCAGTTCTTC. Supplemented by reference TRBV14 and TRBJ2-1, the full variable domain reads EAGVTQFPSHSVIEKGQTVTLRCDPISGHDNLYWYRRVMGKEIKFLLHFVKESKQDESGMPNNRFLAERTGGTYSTLKVQPAELEDSGVYFCASSQGRGASDEQFFGPGTRLTVL.

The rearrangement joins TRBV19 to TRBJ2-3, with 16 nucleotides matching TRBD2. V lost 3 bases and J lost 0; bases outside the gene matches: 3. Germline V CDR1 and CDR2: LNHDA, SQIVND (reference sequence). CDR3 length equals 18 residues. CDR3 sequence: CASSMGLAGGSSTDTQYF. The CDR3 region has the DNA TGTGCCAGTAGTATGGGACTAGCGGGAGGGTCTAGCACAGATACGCAGTATTTT.

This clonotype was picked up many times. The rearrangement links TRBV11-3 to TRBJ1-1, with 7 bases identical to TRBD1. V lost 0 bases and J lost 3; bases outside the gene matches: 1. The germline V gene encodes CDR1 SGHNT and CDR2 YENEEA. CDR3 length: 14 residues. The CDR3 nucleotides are TGTGCCAGCAGCTTAGAGGGGACAGACACTGAAGCTTTCTTT. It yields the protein CASSLEGTDTEAFF.

CDR3 residues: CASSPAQGGNQPQHF. Here the CDR3 DNA reads TGTGCCAGCAGCCCCGCGCAGGGAGGCAATCAGCCCCAGCATTTT. This chain connects TRBV7-3 to TRBJ1-5; possible D gene TRBD1, 5 bases. Germline V gene sequence: CDR1 SGHTA, CDR2 FQGTGA. V was shortened by 5 bases and J by 2 bases, with 13 bases between the two germline ends. CDR3 length equals 15 residues.

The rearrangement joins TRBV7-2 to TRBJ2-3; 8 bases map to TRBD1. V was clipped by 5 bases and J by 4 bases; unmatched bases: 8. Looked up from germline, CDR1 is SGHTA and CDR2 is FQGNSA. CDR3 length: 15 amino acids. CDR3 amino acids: CASSAQMTGADTQYF. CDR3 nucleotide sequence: TGTGCCAGCAGCGCCCAGATGACAGGGGCAGATACGCAGTATTTT.

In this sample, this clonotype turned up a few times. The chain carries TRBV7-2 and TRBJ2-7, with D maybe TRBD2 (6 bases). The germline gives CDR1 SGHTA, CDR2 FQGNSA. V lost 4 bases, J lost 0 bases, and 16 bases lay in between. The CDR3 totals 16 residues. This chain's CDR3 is CASSYAGGSGSYEQYF. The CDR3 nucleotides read TGTGCCAGCAGCTACGCTGGGGGGAGCGGCTCCTACGAGCAGTACTTC. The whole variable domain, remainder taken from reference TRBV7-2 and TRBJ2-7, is GAGVSQSPSNKVTEKGKDVELRCDPISGHTALYWYRQSLGQGLEFLIYFQGNSAPDKSGLPSDRFSAERTGGSVSTLTIQRTQQEDSAVYLCASSYAGGSGSYEQYFGPGTRLTVT.

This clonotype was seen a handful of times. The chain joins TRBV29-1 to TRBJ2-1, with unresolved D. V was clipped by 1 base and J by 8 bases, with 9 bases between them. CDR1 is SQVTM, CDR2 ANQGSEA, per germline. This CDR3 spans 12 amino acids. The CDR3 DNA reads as TGCAGCGTTGAAGTTTTACGAGATGAGCAGTTCTTC. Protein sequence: CSVEVLRDEQFF.

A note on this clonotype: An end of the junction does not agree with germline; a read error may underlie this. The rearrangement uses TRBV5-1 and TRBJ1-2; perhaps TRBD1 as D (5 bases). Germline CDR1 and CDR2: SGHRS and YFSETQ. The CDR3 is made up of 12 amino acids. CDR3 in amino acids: CASSSDNYCYTF. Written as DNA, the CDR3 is TGCGCCAGCAGCTCGGACAACTATTGCTACACCTTC.

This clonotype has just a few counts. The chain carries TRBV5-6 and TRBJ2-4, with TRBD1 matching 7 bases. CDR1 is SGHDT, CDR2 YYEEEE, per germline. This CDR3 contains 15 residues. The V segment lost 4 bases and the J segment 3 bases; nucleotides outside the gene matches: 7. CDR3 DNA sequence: TGTGCCAGCAGCCCCAACCCAGGGGGCAAAAACATTCAGTACTTC. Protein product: CASSPNPGGKNIQYF.

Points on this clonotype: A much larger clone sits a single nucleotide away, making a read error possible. CDR3 protein: CASSNQGTQPQHF. In DNA, the CDR3 is TGTGCCAGCAGTAACCAGGGGACTCAGCCCCAGCATTTT. J is TRBJ1-5 and V is TRBV2, with TRBD1 as a possible D gene (6 bases). Trimming took 5 bases from V and 6 from J, leaving 11 bases between them. The CDR3 spans 13 residues. CDR1 is SNHLY, CDR2 FYNNEI, per germline.

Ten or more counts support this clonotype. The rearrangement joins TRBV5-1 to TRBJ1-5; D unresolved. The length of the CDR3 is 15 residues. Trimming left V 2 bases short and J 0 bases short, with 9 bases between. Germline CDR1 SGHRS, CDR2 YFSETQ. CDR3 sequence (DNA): TGCGCCAGCAGCTTTAACGGAAATAGCAATCAGCCCCAGCATTTT. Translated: CASSFNGNSNQPQHF.

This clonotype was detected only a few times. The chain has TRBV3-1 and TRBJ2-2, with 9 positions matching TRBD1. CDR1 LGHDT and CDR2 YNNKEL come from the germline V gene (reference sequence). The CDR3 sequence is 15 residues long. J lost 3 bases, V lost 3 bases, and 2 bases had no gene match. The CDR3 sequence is CASSQGQGHTGELFF. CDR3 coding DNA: TGTGCCAGCAGCCAGGGACAGGGTCACACCGGGGAGCTGTTTTTT.

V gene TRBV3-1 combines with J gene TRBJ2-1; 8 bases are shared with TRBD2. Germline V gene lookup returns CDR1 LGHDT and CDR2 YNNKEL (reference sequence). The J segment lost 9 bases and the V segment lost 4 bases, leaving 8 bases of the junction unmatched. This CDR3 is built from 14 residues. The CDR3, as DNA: TGTGCCAGCAGCCCGCGAACTAGCGGCGGTGAGCAGTTCTTC. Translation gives CASSPRTSGGEQFF.

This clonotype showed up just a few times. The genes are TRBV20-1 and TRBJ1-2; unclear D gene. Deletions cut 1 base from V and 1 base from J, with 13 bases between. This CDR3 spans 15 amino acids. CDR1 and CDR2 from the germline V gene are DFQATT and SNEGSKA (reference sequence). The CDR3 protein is CSARARQLNNYGYTF. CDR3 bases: TGCAGTGCTAGAGCCCGGCAGCTAAATAACTATGGCTACACCTTC.

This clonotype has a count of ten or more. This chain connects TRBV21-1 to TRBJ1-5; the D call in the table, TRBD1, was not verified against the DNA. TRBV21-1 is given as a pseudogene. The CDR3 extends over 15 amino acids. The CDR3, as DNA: TGTGCCAGCAGCACGGACAGCCTTAGCAATCAGCCCCAGCATTTT. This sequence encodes CASSTDSLSNQPQHF.

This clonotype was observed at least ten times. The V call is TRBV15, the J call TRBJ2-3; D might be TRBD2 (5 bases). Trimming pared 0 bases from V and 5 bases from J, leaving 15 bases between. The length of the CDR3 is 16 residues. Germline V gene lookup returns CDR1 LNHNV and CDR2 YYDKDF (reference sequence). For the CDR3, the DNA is TGTGCCACCAGCAGAGAACCGAAAGGCGGAGGAGATACGCAGTATTTT. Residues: CATSREPKGGGDTQYF.

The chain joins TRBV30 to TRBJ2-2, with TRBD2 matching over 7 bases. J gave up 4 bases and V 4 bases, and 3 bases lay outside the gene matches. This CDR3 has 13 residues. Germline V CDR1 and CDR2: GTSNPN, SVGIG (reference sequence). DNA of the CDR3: TGTGCCTGGAAGGCTAGCGGCACCGGGGAGCTGTTTTTT. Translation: CAWKASGTGELFF.

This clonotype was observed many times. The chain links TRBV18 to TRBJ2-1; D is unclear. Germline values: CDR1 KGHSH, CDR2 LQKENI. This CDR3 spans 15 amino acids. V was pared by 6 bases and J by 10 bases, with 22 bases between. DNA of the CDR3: TGTGCCAGCTCTCTCAAGGATAGGCCCATGGGGGAGCAGTTCTTC. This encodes CASSLKDRPMGEQFF. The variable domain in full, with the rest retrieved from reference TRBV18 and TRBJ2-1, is NAGVMQNPRHLVRRRGQEARLRCSPMKGHSHVYWYRQLPEEGLKFMVYLQKENIIDESGMPKERFSAEFPKEGPSILRIQQVVRGDSAAYFCASSLKDRPMGEQFFGPGTRLTVL.

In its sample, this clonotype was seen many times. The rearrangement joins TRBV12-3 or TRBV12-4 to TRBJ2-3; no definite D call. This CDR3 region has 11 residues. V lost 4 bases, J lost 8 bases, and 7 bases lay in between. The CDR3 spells CASSYGGTQYF. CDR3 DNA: TGTGCCAGCAGTTATGGTGGTACGCAGTATTTT.

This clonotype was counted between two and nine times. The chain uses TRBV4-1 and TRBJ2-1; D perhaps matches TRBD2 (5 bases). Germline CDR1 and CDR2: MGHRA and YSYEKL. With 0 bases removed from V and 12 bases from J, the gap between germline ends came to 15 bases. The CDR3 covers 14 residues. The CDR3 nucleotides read TGCGCCAGCAGCCAAGATACCGGGCGCCGGGGGCAGTTCTTC. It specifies CASSQDTGRRGQFF.